Sequencing of this T cell receptor beta chain was carried out in a study of OX40 agonist ivuxolimab in advanced cancers. Study context: The dose-escalation group included hepatocellular carcinoma, melanoma, renal cell carcinoma and head and neck cancer. Participants, 80% to 90% male, averaged approximately 65 years of age, ranging from about 20 to 79. Three patients showed partial responses: one hepatocellular carcinoma and two cutaneous melanoma cases.

Germline V gene sequence: CDR1 LNHDA, CDR2 SQIVND (reference sequence). Trimming removed 5 bases at V and 3 bases at J, with 10 bases between. CDR3 length: 13 residues. General study findings and limits: It was not determined which antigens were specifically recognized by the peripheral T cells that had undergone clonal expansion.

The method was immunoSEQ multiplex PCR; TCRdb's version includes in-frame clones alone and lacks a portion of them. Counted here are roughly 50,000 clones, nearly 85% occurring once; the ten biggest clones make up 3% to 4.5%. In regard to this clone: Its antigen is undetermined.

The chain is built from TRBV19 and TRBJ1-2, with D hard to call. This TCR was sampled from an adult with an advanced solid tumor such as melanoma, head and neck, liver or kidney cancer. Material: CD4+ or CD8+ T cells sorted from blood, obtained in a trial of the OX40 agonist ivuxolimab. The CDR3 loop reads CASSRTEDYGYTF. For the CDR3, the DNA is TGTGCCAGTAGTCGAACAGAAGACTATGGCTACACCTTC.